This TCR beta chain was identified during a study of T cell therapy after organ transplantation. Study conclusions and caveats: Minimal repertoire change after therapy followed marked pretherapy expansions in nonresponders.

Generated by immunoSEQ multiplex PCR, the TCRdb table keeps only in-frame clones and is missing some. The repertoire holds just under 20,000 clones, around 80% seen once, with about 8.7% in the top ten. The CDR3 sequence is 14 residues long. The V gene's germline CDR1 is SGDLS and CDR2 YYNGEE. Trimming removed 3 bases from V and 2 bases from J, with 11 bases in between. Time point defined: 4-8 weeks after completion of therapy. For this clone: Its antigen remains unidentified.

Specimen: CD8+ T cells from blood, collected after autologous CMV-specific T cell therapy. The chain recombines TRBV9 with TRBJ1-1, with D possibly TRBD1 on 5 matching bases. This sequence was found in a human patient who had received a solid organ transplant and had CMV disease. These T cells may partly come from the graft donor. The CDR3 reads CASSERGRNTEAFF. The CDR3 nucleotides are TGTGCCAGCAGCGAGAGGGGACGAAACACTGAAGCTTTCTTT.